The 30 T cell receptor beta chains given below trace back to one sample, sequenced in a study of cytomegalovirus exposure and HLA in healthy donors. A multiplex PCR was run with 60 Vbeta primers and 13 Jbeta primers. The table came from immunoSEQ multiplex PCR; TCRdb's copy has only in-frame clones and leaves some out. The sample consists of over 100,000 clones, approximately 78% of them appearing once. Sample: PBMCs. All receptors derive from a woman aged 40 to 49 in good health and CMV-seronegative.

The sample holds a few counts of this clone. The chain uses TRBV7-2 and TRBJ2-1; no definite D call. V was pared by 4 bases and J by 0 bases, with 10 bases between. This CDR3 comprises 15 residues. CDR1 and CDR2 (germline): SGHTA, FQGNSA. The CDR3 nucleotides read TGTGCCAGCAGCTCCGACTGGAGCTCCTACAATGAGCAGTTCTTC. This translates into CASSSDWSSYNEQFF.

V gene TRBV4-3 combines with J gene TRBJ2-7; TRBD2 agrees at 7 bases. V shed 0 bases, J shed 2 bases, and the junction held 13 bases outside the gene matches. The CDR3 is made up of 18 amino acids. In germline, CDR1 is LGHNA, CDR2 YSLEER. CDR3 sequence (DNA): TGCGCCAGCAGCCAAGAGTCGTACGAGAGGGAGGGCCCCTACGAGCAGTACTTC. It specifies CASSQESYEREGPYEQYF.

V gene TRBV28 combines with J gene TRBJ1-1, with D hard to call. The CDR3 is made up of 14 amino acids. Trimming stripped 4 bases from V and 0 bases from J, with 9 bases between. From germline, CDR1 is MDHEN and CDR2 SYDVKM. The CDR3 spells CASSSHVLNTEAFF. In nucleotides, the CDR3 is TGTGCCAGCAGTTCACACGTTCTGAACACTGAAGCTTTCTTT.

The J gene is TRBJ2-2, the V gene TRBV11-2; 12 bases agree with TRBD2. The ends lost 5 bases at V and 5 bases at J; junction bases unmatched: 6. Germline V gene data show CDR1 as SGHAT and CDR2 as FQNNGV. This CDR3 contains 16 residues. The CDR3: CASSHGLAGQTGELFF. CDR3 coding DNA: TGTGCCAGCAGCCACGGACTAGCGGGACAGACCGGGGAGCTGTTTTTT. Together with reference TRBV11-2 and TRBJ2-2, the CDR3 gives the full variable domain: EAGVAQSPRYKIIEKRQSVAFWCNPISGHATLYWYQQILGQGPKLLIQFQNNGVVDDSQLPKDRFSAERLKGVDSTLKIQPAKLEDSAVYLCASSHGLAGQTGELFFGEGSRLTVL.

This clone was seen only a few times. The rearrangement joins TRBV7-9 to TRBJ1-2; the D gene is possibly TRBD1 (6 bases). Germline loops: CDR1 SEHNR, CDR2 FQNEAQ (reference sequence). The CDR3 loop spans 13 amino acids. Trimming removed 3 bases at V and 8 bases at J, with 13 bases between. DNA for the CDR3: TGTGCCAGCAGCTTTTCAGGGGCTAAGGGCTACACCTTC. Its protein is CASSFSGAKGYTF.

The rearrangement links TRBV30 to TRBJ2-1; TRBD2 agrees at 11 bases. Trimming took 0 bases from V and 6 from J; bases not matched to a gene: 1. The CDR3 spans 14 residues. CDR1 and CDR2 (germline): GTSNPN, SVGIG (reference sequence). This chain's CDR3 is CAWSVLAGANEQFF. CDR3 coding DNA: TGTGCCTGGAGTGTACTAGCGGGGGCCAATGAGCAGTTCTTC.

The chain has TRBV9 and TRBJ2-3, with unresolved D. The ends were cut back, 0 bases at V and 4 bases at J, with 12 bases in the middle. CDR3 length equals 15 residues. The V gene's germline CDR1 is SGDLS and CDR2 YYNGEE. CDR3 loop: CASSVDSHISDTQYF. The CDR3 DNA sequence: TGTGCCAGCAGCGTAGACAGCCACATTTCAGATACGCAGTATTTT.

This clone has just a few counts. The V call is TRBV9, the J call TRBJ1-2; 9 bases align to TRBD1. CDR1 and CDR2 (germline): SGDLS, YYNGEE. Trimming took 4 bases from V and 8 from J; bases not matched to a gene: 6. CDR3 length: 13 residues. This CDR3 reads CASSLDRGYGYTF. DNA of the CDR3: TGTGCCAGCAGCTTGGACAGGGGCTACGGCTACACCTTC.

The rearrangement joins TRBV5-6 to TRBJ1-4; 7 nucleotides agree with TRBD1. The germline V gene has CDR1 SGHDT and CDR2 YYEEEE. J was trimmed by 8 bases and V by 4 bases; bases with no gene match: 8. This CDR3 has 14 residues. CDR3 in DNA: TGTGCCAGCAGCCGTTACAGGGGAGACGAAAAACTGTTTTTT. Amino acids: CASSRYRGDEKLFF. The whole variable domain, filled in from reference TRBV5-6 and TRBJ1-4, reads DAGVTQSPTHLIKTRGQQVTLRCSPKSGHDTVSWYQQALGQGPQFIFQYYEEEERQRGNFPDRFSGHQFPNYSSELNVNALLLGDSALYLCASSRYRGDEKLFFGSGTQLSVL.

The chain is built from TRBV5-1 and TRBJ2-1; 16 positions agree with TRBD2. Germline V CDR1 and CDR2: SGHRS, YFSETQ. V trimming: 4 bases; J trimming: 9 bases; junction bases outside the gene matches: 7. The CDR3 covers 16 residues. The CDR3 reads CASSQGTSGRASEQFF. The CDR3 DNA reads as TGCGCCAGCAGCCAAGGGACTAGCGGGAGGGCCAGTGAGCAGTTCTTC.

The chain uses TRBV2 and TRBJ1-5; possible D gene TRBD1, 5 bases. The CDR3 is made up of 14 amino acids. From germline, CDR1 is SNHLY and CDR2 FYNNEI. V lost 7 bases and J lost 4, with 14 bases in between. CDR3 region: CASTPGQFNQPQHF. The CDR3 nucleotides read TGTGCCAGCACACCAGGGCAGTTTAATCAGCCCCAGCATTTT.

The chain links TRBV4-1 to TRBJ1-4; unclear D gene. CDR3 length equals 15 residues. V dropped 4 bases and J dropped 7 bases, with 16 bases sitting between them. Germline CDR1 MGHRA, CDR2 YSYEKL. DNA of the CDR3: TGCGCCAGCAGCCTACAAATGGCTCGCGGTGAAAAACTGTTTTTT. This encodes CASSLQMARGEKLFF.

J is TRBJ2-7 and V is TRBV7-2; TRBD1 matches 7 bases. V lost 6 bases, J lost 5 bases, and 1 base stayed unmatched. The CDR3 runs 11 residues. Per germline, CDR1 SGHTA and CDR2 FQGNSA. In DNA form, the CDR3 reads TGTGCCAGCAGACAGGGGAACGAGCAGTACTTC. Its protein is CASRQGNEQYF.

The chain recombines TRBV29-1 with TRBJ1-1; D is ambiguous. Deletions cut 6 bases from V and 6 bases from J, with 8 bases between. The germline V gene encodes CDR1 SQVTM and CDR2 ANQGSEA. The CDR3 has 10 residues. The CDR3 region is CSVGSPEAFF. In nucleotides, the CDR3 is TGCAGCGTCGGGAGCCCTGAAGCTTTCTTT.

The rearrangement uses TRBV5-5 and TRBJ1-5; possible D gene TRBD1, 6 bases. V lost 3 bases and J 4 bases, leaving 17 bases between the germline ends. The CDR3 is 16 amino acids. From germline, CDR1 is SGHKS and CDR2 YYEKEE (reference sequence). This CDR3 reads CASSYMTGTPNQPQHF. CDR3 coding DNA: TGTGCCAGCAGCTATATGACCGGGACACCTAATCAGCCCCAGCATTTT.

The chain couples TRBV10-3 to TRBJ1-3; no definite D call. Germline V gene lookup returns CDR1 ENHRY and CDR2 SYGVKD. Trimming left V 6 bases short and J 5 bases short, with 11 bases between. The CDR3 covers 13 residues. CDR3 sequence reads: CAISPGLRNTIYF. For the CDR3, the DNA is TGTGCCATCAGCCCGGGTTTAAGAAACACCATATATTTT.

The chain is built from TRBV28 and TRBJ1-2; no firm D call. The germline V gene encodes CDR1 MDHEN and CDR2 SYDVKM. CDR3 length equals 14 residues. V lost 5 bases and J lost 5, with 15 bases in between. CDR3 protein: CASSTGFGLYGYTF. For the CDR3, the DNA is TGTGCCAGCAGTACCGGGTTCGGCCTGTATGGCTACACCTTC.

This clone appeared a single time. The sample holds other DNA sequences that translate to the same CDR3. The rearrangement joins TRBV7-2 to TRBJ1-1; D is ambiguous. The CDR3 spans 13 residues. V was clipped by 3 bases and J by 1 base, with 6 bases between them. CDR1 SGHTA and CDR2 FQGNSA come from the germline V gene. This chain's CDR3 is CASSLSRNTEAFF. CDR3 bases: TGTGCCAGCAGCTTGTCCAGGAACACTGAAGCTTTCTTT. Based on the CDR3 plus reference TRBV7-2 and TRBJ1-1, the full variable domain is GAGVSQSPSNKVTEKGKDVELRCDPISGHTALYWYRQSLGQGLEFLIYFQGNSAPDKSGLPSDRFSAERTGGSVSTLTIQRTQQEDSAVYLCASSLSRNTEAFFGQGTRLTVV.

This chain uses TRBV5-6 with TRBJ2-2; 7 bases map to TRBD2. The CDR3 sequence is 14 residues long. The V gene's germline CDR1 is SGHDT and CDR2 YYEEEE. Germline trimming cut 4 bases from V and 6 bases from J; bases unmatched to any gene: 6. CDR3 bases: TGTGCCAGCAGCACAGGACTAGGTCCCGGGGAGCTGTTTTTT. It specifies CASSTGLGPGELFF. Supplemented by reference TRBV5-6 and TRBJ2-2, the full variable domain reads DAGVTQSPTHLIKTRGQQVTLRCSPKSGHDTVSWYQQALGQGPQFIFQYYEEEERQRGNFPDRFSGHQFPNYSSELNVNALLLGDSALYLCASSTGLGPGELFFGEGSRLTVL.

The CDR3 DNA follows: TGTGCCAGCATCACGGACAGGGGAGACAATGAGCAGTTCTTC. This translates into CASITDRGDNEQFF. The chain links TRBV5-4 to TRBJ2-1, with TRBD1 matching over 9 bases. V shed 6 bases, J shed 5 bases, and the junction held 6 bases outside the gene matches. The CDR3 has 14 residues. CDR1 is SGHNT, CDR2 YYREEE, per germline (reference sequence). Together with reference TRBV5-4 and TRBJ2-1, the CDR3 gives the full variable domain: ETGVTQSPTHLIKTRGQQVTLRCSSQSGHNTVSWYQQALGQGPQFIFQYYREEENGRGNFPPRFSGLQFPNYSSELNVNALELDDSALYLCASITDRGDNEQFFGPGTRLTVL.

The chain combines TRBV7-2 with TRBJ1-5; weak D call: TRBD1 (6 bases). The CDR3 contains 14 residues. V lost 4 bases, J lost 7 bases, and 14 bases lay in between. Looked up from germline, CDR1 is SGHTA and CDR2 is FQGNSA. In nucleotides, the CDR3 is TGTGCCAGCAGCTGGGGGGGGGCAGGGCAGCCCCAGCATTTT. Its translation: CASSWGGAGQPQHF.

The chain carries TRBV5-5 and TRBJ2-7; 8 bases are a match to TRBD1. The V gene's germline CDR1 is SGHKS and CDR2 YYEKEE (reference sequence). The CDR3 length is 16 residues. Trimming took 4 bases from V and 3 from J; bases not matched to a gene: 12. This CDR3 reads CASSLRGRELNYEQYF. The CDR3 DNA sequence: TGTGCCAGCAGCCTCAGGGGGCGCGAGTTAAACTACGAGCAGTACTTC.

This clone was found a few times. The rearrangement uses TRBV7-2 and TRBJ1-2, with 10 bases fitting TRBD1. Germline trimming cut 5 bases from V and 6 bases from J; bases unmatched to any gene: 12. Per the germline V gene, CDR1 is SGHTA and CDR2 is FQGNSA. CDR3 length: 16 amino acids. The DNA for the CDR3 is TGTGCCAGCAGCCGTCCCGGGACAGGGGTGGGAGATGGCTACACCTTC. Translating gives CASSRPGTGVGDGYTF.

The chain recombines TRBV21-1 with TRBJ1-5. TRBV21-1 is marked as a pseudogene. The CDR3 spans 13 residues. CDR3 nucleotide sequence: TGTGCCAGCAGCATCCGGGTAGGTCAGCCCCAGCATTTT. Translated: CASSIRVGQPQHF.

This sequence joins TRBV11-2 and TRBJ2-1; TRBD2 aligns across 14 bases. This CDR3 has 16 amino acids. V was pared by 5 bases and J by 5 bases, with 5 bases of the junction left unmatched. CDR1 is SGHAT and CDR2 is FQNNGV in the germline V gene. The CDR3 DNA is TGTGCCAGCAGCCTATCGACTAGCGGGAGGGACAATGAGCAGTTCTTC. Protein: CASSLSTSGRDNEQFF.

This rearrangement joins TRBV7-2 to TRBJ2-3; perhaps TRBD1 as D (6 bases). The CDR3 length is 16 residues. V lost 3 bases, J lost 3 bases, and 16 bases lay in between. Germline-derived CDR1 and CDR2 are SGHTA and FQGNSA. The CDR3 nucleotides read TGTGCCAGCAGCTTCCAGGGTGGGGGCCGGACAGATACGCAGTATTTT. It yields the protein CASSFQGGGRTDTQYF. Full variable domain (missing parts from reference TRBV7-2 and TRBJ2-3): GAGVSQSPSNKVTEKGKDVELRCDPISGHTALYWYRQSLGQGLEFLIYFQGNSAPDKSGLPSDRFSAERTGGSVSTLTIQRTQQEDSAVYLCASSFQGGGRTDTQYFGPGTRLTVL.

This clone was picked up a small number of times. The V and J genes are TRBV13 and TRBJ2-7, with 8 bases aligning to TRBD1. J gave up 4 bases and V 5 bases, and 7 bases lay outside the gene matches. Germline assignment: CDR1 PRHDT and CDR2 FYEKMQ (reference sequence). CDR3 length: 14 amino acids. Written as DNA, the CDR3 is TGTGCCAGCAGCCGCAGGGGGCTCCCGTACGAGCAGTACTTC. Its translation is CASSRRGLPYEQYF.

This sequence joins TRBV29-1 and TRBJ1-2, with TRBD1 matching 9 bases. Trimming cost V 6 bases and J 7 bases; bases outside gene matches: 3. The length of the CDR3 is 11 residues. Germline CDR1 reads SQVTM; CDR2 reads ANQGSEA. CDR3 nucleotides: TGCAGCGTAGACAGGGGGAGTGGCTACACCTTC. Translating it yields CSVDRGSGYTF.

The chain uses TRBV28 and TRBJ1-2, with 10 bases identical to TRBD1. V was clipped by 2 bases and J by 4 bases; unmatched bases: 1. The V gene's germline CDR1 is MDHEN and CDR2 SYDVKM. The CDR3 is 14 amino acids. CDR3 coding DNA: TGTGCCAGCAGTTTAGGGGACAGGGGCTATGGCTACACCTTC. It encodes CASSLGDRGYGYTF.

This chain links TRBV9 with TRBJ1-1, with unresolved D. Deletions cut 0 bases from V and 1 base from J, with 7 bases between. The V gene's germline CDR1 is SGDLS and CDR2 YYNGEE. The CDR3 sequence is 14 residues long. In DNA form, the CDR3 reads TGTGCCAGCAGCGTAGTGCCAGGGAACACTGAAGCTTTCTTT. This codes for CASSVVPGNTEAFF.